The clone carrying this T cell receptor beta chain occurred a few times. As yet, its antigen is unknown. The germline V gene encodes CDR1 SGDLS and CDR2 YYNGEE. Trimming stripped 0 bases from V and 4 bases from J, with 7 bases between. The CDR3 has 13 residues. This sample is drawn from a study of beta chain features in type 1 diabetes. Sorting of CD4+ naive, central memory, regulatory and stem cell-like memory cells was performed via CD45RO/CCR7/CD25/CD127/CD95/CD27. Every bit of the isolated RNA underwent reverse transcription, so sequencing read expressed TCRB transcripts. Only in-frame clones appear in the TCRdb table, and some are missing; sequencing was by immunoSEQ multiplex PCR. The sample lists about 250,000 clones; about 14% were seen once. Study-level findings and limits: Healthy donors had naive, central memory and Treg TCRB repertoires that appeared less similar than those seen among patients. A potential PCR bias toward shorter templates would be equal in patient and control samples. When Type 1 diabetes patients were examined, their TCRB CDR3s proved moderately but significantly shorter in all four CD4+ subsets.

The sample comprised naive CD4+ T cells from blood. This clonotype originated in a woman aged 40 to 50 in good health. The chain has TRBV9 and TRBJ1-2; D gene uncertain. The CDR3 nucleotides are TGTGCCAGCAGCGTAGAGGGAGGCTATGGCTACACCTTC. It specifies CASSVEGGYGYTF.